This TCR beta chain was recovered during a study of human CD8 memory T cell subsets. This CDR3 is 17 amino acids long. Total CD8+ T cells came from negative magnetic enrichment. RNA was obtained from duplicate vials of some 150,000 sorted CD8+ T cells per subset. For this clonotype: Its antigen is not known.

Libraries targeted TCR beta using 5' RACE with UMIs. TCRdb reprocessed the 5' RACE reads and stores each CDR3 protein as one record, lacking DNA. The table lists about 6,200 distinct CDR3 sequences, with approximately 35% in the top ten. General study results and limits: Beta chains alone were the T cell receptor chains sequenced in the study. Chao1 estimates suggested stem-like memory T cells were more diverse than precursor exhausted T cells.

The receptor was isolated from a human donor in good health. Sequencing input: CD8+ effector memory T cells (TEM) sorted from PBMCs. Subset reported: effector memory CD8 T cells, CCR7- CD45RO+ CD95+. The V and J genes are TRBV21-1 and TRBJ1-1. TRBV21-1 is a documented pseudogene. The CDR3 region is CASSKKVSEGLNTEAFF.